These 18 T cell receptor beta chains came from one sample sequenced in a study of cytomegalovirus exposure and HLA in healthy donors. Primers included in the PCR were 60 Vbeta and 13 Jbeta primers. Sequenced by immunoSEQ multiplex PCR; TCRdb stores in-frame clones only, minus some. The data show more than 85,000 clones, with roughly 76% seen just once and around 7.7% held by the top ten. Sequencing used PBMCs. All receptors derive from a woman in her forties or fifties in good health and CMV-seropositive.

This clone was recorded only once. CDR3 sequence reads: CASSSGTQETQYF. CDR3 bases: TGTGCCAGCAGCTCCGGGACTCAAGAGACCCAGTACTTC. This rearrangement joins TRBV7-3 to TRBJ2-5; a possible D gene is TRBD2 (6 bases). Germline V lookup: CDR1 SGHTA, CDR2 FQGTGA. V dropped 4 bases and J dropped 2 bases, with 8 bases sitting between them. The length of the CDR3 is 13 residues.

The CDR3 here is CASSFRDSAFEDSQYF. The CDR3 DNA follows: TGTGCCAGCAGCTTTCGGGACAGCGCTTTTGAGGACAGTCAGTACTTC. The chain links TRBV9 to TRBJ2-4; 7 bases align to TRBD1. Germline trimming cut 4 bases from V and 12 bases from J; bases unmatched to any gene: 19. This CDR3 contains 16 residues. Germline CDR1 and CDR2: SGDLS and YYNGEE.

This clone appeared once. The CDR3 DNA reads as TGCGCCAGCAGCCCCAGCGGGCCCTCCTACAATGAGCAGTTCTTC. Residues: CASSPSGPSYNEQFF. The V and J genes are TRBV4-1 and TRBJ2-1; tentatively, D is TRBD2 (6 bases). The germline CDR1 and CDR2 sequences are MGHRA and YSYEKL. The CDR3 consists of 15 residues. Trimming left V 4 bases short and J 0 bases short, with 10 bases between.

The chain employs TRBV5-6 and TRBJ1-3; no firm D call. Germline CDR1 SGHDT, CDR2 YYEEEE. Trimming took 8 bases from V and 4 from J, leaving 13 bases between them. This CDR3 has 13 amino acids. In nucleotides, the CDR3 is TGTGCCAGGTGGTTGACACCCGGAAACACCATATATTTT. This sequence encodes CARWLTPGNTIYF.

The rearrangement uses TRBV10-3 and TRBJ1-1, with D possibly matching TRBD1 (6 bases). Trimming left V 3 bases short and J 5 bases short, with 13 bases between. Looked up from germline, CDR1 is ENHRY and CDR2 is SYGVKD. The CDR3 length is 14 residues. The CDR3 nucleotides are TGTGCCATCAGTGACCGGGCGGGGGCAACTGAAGCTTTCTTT. It codes for CAISDRAGATEAFF.

The J gene is TRBJ2-5, the V gene TRBV18; 10 bases agree with TRBD2. The DNA end is a closer match to TRBJ2-7, so the J assignment may be wrong. Per the germline V gene, CDR1 is KGHSH and CDR2 is LQKENI. This CDR3 region has 14 residues. The CDR3 DNA reads TGTGCCAGCTCCCTAGCGGGAGACTCCTACGAGCAGTACTTC. It is translated as CASSLAGDSYEQYF.

With respect to this clone: A junction boundary mismatches the germline segment, possibly from a read error. This chain's CDR3 is CSSSQGVTEAFF. In DNA form, the CDR3 reads TGTTCCAGCAGCCAGGGGGTAACTGAAGCTTTCTTT. This chain joins TRBV7-9 and TRBJ1-1, with 7 bases fitting TRBD1. Germline CDR1 is SEHNR and CDR2 is FQNEAQ (reference sequence). The CDR3 is made up of 12 amino acids.

This clone occurred a few times. This CDR3 is also generated by other DNA sequences in the sample. This chain joins TRBV7-3 and TRBJ2-5, with 7 bases matching TRBD2. The V segment lost 5 bases and the J segment 5 bases; nucleotides outside the gene matches: 5. The CDR3 runs 13 residues. Germline CDR1 SGHTA, CDR2 FQGTGA. The DNA for the CDR3 is TGTGCCAGCAGCCTAAGGGAGGGGGAGACCCAGTACTTC. This sequence encodes CASSLREGETQYF. Full variable domain (outside the CDR3, taken from reference TRBV7-3 and TRBJ2-5): GAGVSQTPSNKVTEKGKYVELRCDPISGHTALYWYRQSLGQGPEFLIYFQGTGAADDSGLPNDRFFAVRPEGSVSTLKIQRTERGDSAVYLCASSLREGETQYFGPGTRLLVL.

The chain joins TRBV6-6 to TRBJ2-5; weak D call: TRBD1 (5 bases). The CDR3 runs to 15 residues. Germline values: CDR1 MNHNY, CDR2 SVGAGI (reference sequence). Trimming stripped 4 bases from V and 1 base from J, with 13 bases between. CDR3: CASSWATGIQETQYF. CDR3 sequence (DNA): TGTGCCAGCAGTTGGGCAACAGGTATCCAAGAGACCCAGTACTTC.

CDR3 nucleotides: TGTGCCATCAGTAAGACTAGCGTTAGCACAGATACGCAGTATTTT. This encodes CAISKTSVSTDTQYF. V usage is TRBV10-3 and J usage is TRBJ2-3; the match to TRBD2 covers 8 bases. Germline CDR1 and CDR2: ENHRY and SYGVKD. Trimming at V came to 5 bases and at J to 0 bases, leaving 4 bases not matched to a gene. The CDR3 covers 15 residues.

The chain recombines TRBV19 with TRBJ2-7; TRBD1 matches at 8 bases. Looked up from germline, CDR1 is LNHDA and CDR2 is SQIVND (reference sequence). V lost 6 bases and J lost 5; bases outside the gene matches: 9. The CDR3 loop spans 14 amino acids. CDR3 sequence reads: CASRATGVSNEQYF. The CDR3 region has the DNA TGTGCCAGTAGAGCGACAGGGGTAAGCAACGAGCAGTACTTC. Complete variable domain (other parts from reference TRBV19 and TRBJ2-7): DGGITQSPKYLFRKEGQNVTLSCEQNLNHDAMYWYRQDPGQGLRLIYYSQIVNDFQKGDIAEGYSVSREKKESFPLTVTSAQKNPTAFYLCASRATGVSNEQYFGPGTRLTVT.

This chain joins TRBV6-5 and TRBJ2-1; maybe TRBD2 (5 bases). Trimming pared 5 bases from V and 9 bases from J, leaving 20 bases between. The germline CDR1 and CDR2 sequences are MNHEY and SVGAGI. The CDR3 spans 15 residues. The CDR3 DNA reads TGTGCCAGCAGTCCCCGACCGGGATTCACAAGTGAGCAGTTCTTC. Amino acids: CASSPRPGFTSEQFF.

The chain recombines TRBV7-2 with TRBJ2-5, with 7 bases lining up with TRBD2. CDR3 size: 16 residues. Germline CDR1 SGHTA, CDR2 FQGNSA. Losses at the gene ends were 6 bases for V and 1 base for J; bases not matched to a gene: 11. The CDR3 loop reads CASRPGLGEGQETQYF. The CDR3 DNA is TGTGCCAGCAGGCCTGGGTTGGGGGAGGGCCAAGAGACCCAGTACTTC.

This clone was counted only a few times. The gene calls are TRBV6-1 and TRBJ2-7; 10 bases fit TRBD2. The germline V gene encodes CDR1 MNHNS and CDR2 SASEGT. The CDR3 length is 15 residues. The ends lost 4 bases at V and 2 bases at J; junction bases unmatched: 5. The CDR3: CASSAASGGPYEQYF. The CDR3, as DNA: TGTGCCAGCAGTGCCGCTAGCGGGGGACCCTACGAGCAGTACTTC.

This clone was observed once. The rearrangement uses TRBV7-2 and TRBJ2-4; D is ambiguous. V was pared by 3 bases and J by 0 bases, with 9 bases between. CDR1 is SGHTA, CDR2 FQGNSA, per germline. This CDR3 is built from 15 residues. The CDR3 sequence: CASSFQAVAKNIQYF. Written as DNA, the CDR3 is TGTGCCAGCAGCTTTCAAGCCGTAGCCAAAAACATTCAGTACTTC.

The rearrangement links TRBV2 to TRBJ2-1, with a tentative D call TRBD2 (6 bases). The V end lost 1 base, the J end lost 2 bases, and 9 bases lay between the germline ends. The CDR3 is 15 residues long. The germline V gene encodes CDR1 SNHLY and CDR2 FYNNEI. The CDR3 loop is CASSEVGGPYNEQFF. DNA for the CDR3: TGTGCCAGCAGTGAAGTGGGAGGACCCTACAATGAGCAGTTCTTC.

The V and J genes are TRBV7-2 and TRBJ2-3, with 9 nucleotides matching TRBD2. The germline gives CDR1 SGHTA, CDR2 FQGNSA. V shed 1 base and J 3 bases; nucleotides not matched to a gene: 11. There are 18 residues in the CDR3. The CDR3 reads CASSLVYLAGGITDTQYF. In DNA form, the CDR3 reads TGTGCCAGCAGCTTAGTGTATCTTGCGGGGGGGATTACAGATACGCAGTATTTT.

The chain joins TRBV9 to TRBJ1-6; D is unresolved. The CDR3 has 13 residues. V dropped 2 bases and J dropped 9 bases, with 9 bases sitting between them. CDR1 and CDR2 (germline): SGDLS, YYNGEE. Here the CDR3 DNA reads TGTGCCAGCAGCGTTTCTGGGAGTTCACCCCTCCACTTT. It specifies CASSVSGSSPLHF.